These 23 T cell receptor beta chains were all obtained from the same sample, sequenced in a study of T-cell reconstitution after alpha-beta-depleted transplantation in children. Unique molecular identifiers were used to barcode this TCRbeta library. TCRdb redid the calling of the PCR reads with MiXCR, one entry per CDR3 protein. In the table there are approximately 430,000 distinct CDR3 sequences, about 16% of which are singletons. The source was PBMCs, mostly from graft donor cells, collected 360 days after TCRalphabeta/CD19-depleted stem cell transplant. The receptors originated from a boy younger than two who had a stem cell transplant for Wiskott-Aldrich syndrome, so the T cells may come from the graft donor.

The chain couples TRBV3-1 to TRBJ1-2, with a weak D call TRBD1 (6 bases). The germline gives CDR1 LGHDT, CDR2 YNNKEL (reference sequence). V dropped 8 bases and J dropped 4 bases, with 11 bases sitting between them. The CDR3 runs to 12 residues. For the CDR3, the DNA is TGTGCCAGCTGGATGGGGGCCTATGGCTACACCTTC. Protein sequence: CASWMGAYGYTF.

This clonotype was counted only a few times. This rearrangement joins TRBV5-1 to TRBJ2-3, with 10 bases lining up with TRBD2. Per the germline V gene, CDR1 is SGHRS and CDR2 is YFSETQ. The J segment lost 0 bases and the V segment lost 2 bases, leaving 6 bases of the junction unmatched. This CDR3 region has 17 residues. Here the CDR3 reads CASSFLAGAPSTDTQYF. The DNA for the CDR3 is TGCGCCAGCAGCTTTCTAGCGGGGGCCCCTAGCACAGATACGCAGTATTTT.

This clonotype was found a few times. This chain joins TRBV12-3 or TRBV12-4 and TRBJ2-3, with TRBD2 matching 11 bases. The ends lost 3 bases at V and 4 bases at J; junction bases unmatched: 3. This CDR3 is 15 amino acids long. DNA of the CDR3: TGTGCCAGCAGTTTTTTAGCGGGGGGGCCAGATACGCAGTATTTT. This encodes CASSFLAGGPDTQYF.

The CDR3 is CASSWGQATRDFIPSYEQYF. As DNA, the CDR3 is TGTGCCAGCAGCTGGGGACAGGCCACGCGGGACTTTATACCCTCCTACGAGCAGTACTTC. The chain recombines TRBV11-1 with TRBJ2-7; 8 bases match TRBD1. V dropped 4 bases and J dropped 0; count of bases not matched to a gene: 20. Germline CDR1 reads SGHAT; CDR2 reads FQDESV (reference sequence). This CDR3 region has 20 residues.

This chain joins TRBV20-1 and TRBJ2-7; D unresolved. From germline, CDR1 is DFQATT and CDR2 SNEGSKA (reference sequence). The CDR3 is made up of 13 amino acids. Trimming removed 2 bases at V and 1 base at J, with 9 bases between. CDR3 region: CSARSHTSYEQYF. CDR3 bases: TGCAGTGCTAGATCGCACACTTCCTACGAGCAGTACTTC.

This clonotype was counted at least ten times. The gene calls are TRBV2 and TRBJ2-1, with TRBD2 matching over 13 bases. CDR1 and CDR2 from the germline V gene are SNHLY and FYNNEI. Unmatched junction bases numbered 4, after V lost 2 bases and J lost 3 bases. CDR3 size: 17 residues. The chain's CDR3 is CASSEWGLAGFYNEQFF. CDR3 bases: TGTGCCAGCAGTGAATGGGGACTAGCGGGGTTCTACAATGAGCAGTTCTTC. The whole variable domain, filled in from reference TRBV2 and TRBJ2-1, reads EPEVTQTPSHQVTQMGQEVILRCVPISNHLYFYWYRQILGQKVEFLVSFYNNEISEKSEIFDDQFSVERPDGSNFTLKIRSTKLEDSAMYFCASSEWGLAGFYNEQFFGPGTRLTVL.

The gene calls are TRBV29-1 and TRBJ2-3, with 10 bases that match TRBD1. The V gene's germline CDR1 is SQVTM and CDR2 ANQGSEA. There are 16 residues in the CDR3. Losses at the gene ends were 1 base for V and 4 bases for J; bases not matched to a gene: 8. In DNA form, the CDR3 reads TGCAGCGTTGAAGGGATCCGGGACAGGGGCCCAGATACGCAGTATTTT. Translated: CSVEGIRDRGPDTQYF.

This clonotype has a handful of counts. This chain connects TRBV24-1 to TRBJ2-2; the match to TRBD2 covers 7 bases. The CDR3 runs 16 residues. V was pared by 0 bases and J by 2 bases, with 2 bases of the junction left unmatched. The germline gives CDR1 KGHDR, CDR2 SFDVKD. The CDR3 sequence is CATSDLGTTNTGELFF. In DNA, the CDR3 is TGTGCCACCAGTGATTTGGGGACTACCAACACCGGGGAGCTGTTTTTT.

This clonotype was picked up many times. V gene TRBV20-1 combines with J gene TRBJ2-1, with D perhaps being TRBD1 or TRBD2 (6 bases each). The CDR3 has 17 residues. The V end lost 8 bases, the J end lost 0 bases, and 23 bases lay between the germline ends. Germline V gene sequence: CDR1 DFQATT, CDR2 SNEGSKA (reference sequence). This chain's CDR3 is CSPTHRRGVSSYNEQFF. DNA of the CDR3: TGCAGTCCGACGCACCGTAGGGGGGTTAGCTCCTACAATGAGCAGTTCTTC.

J is TRBJ2-5 and V is TRBV7-9; D is unclear. The ends were cut back, 4 bases at V and 2 bases at J, with 11 bases in the middle. Per the germline V gene, CDR1 is SEHNR and CDR2 is FQNEAQ (reference sequence). This CDR3 contains 14 residues. Written as DNA, the CDR3 is TGTGCCAGCAGCTCACAGACATGGCAAGAGACCCAGTACTTC. The encoded protein is CASSSQTWQETQYF.

A few counts support this clonotype. The chain carries TRBV18 and TRBJ2-7; TRBD2 matches at 10 bases. J lost 3 bases, V lost 3 bases, and 2 bases had no gene match. The CDR3 covers 14 residues. Germline V gene sequence: CDR1 KGHSH, CDR2 LQKENI. CDR3 in DNA: TGTGCCAGCTCACCTGTAGCGGGGGGCTACGAGCAGTACTTC. Protein sequence: CASSPVAGGYEQYF.

This clonotype was counted only a few times. V is TRBV5-1 and J is TRBJ2-5, with TRBD2 as a possible D gene (6 bases). Germline V gene sequence: CDR1 SGHRS, CDR2 YFSETQ. Deletions cut 0 bases from V and 5 bases from J, with 14 bases between. The CDR3 covers 15 residues. The CDR3 coding sequence is TGCGCCAGCAGCTTGGTGGGGACTCTTTTCGAGACCCAGTACTTC. The encoded protein is CASSLVGTLFETQYF.

This clonotype came up a few times. The rearrangement links TRBV5-1 to TRBJ2-5; possible D gene TRBD1, 6 bases. Germline CDR1 reads SGHRS; CDR2 reads YFSETQ. Trimming removed 4 bases at V and 1 base at J, with 14 bases between. There are 15 residues in the CDR3. The chain's CDR3 is CASSLGSGVQETQYF. The CDR3 DNA is TGCGCCAGCAGCCTGGGCTCAGGGGTCCAAGAGACCCAGTACTTC. Filled out from reference TRBV5-1 and TRBJ2-5, the complete variable domain reads KAGVTQTPRYLIKTRGQQVTLSCSPISGHRSVSWYQQTPGQGLQFLFEYFSETQRNKGNFPGRFSGRQFSNSRSEMNVSTLELGDSALYLCASSLGSGVQETQYFGPGTRLLVL.

On this clonotype: Its ends do not fully match the called genes, so a read error is possible. The rearrangement links TRBV20-1 to TRBJ2-5; the D is unclear. Germline V CDR1 and CDR2: DFQATT, SNEGSKA (reference sequence). The CDR3 covers 14 residues. CDR3 amino acids: CSARGVLPGETQYF. The CDR3 DNA reads TGCAGTGCAAGAGGCGTCTTACCAGGAGAGACCCAGTACTTC.

The sample holds a few counts of this clonotype. V and J are TRBV5-1 and TRBJ2-7, with D unresolved. The CDR3 has 14 amino acids. The ends were cut back, 2 bases at V and 2 bases at J, with 11 bases in the middle. Looked up from germline, CDR1 is SGHRS and CDR2 is YFSETQ. CDR3 DNA: TGCGCCAGCAGCTTCCGAACTGCCGCCTACGAGCAGTACTTC. Protein product: CASSFRTAAYEQYF.

This sequence joins TRBV6-1 and TRBJ2-7, with D perhaps given as TRBD1 or TRBD2 (5 bases each). The germline V gene encodes CDR1 MNHNS and CDR2 SASEGT. CDR3 length equals 15 residues. Trimming cost V 2 bases and J 0 bases, with 11 bases left between them. CDR3 sequence reads: CASSEWAGSSYEQYF. Here the CDR3 DNA reads TGTGCCAGCAGTGAATGGGCAGGGAGCTCCTACGAGCAGTACTTC.

This clonotype was observed a few times. The chain carries TRBV6-5 and TRBJ2-2; maybe TRBD1 (6 bases). Germline CDR1 MNHEY, CDR2 SVGAGI. Trimming shortened V by 1 base and J by 1 base, and 7 bases separated the two germline ends. This CDR3 has 15 amino acids. The CDR3 DNA sequence: TGTGCCAGCAGTTACTTCAGGGGGAACACCGGGGAGCTGTTTTTT. It translates to CASSYFRGNTGELFF.

The rearrangement links TRBV7-9 to TRBJ2-2; tentative D call: TRBD1 (5 bases). The CDR3 sequence is 15 residues long. V was clipped by 6 bases and J by 5 bases, with 16 bases between them. CDR1 is SEHNR and CDR2 is FQNEAQ in the germline V gene (reference sequence). DNA of the CDR3: TGTGCCAGCAGTCGCGAGACAGTTTTGACCGGGGAGCTGTTTTTT. This codes for CASSRETVLTGELFF.

Concerning this clonotype: One end of the junction is discordant with germline, which a read error may explain. This sequence joins TRBV5-4 and TRBJ2-1; 10 bases match TRBD2. The germline CDR1 and CDR2 sequences are SGHNT and YYREEE (reference sequence). The CDR3 consists of 13 residues. CDR3 bases: TGTGCCATCAGCCCAAGCGGGAGGGCTGAGCAGTTCTTC. Translated, it gives CAISPSGRAEQFF. Drawing the rest from reference TRBV5-4 and TRBJ2-1, the complete variable domain is ETGVTQSPTHLIKTRGQQVTLRCSSQSGHNTVSWYQQALGQGPQFIFQYYREEENGRGNFPPRFSGLQFPNYSSELNVNALELDDSALYLCAISPSGRAEQFFGPGTRLTVL.

The genes are TRBV5-5 and TRBJ2-7; TRBD2 matches 9 bases. The length of the CDR3 is 16 residues. From germline, CDR1 is SGHKS and CDR2 YYEKEE (reference sequence). Trimming cost V 1 base and J 0 bases; bases outside gene matches: 5. CDR3: CASSLFQRGDSYEQYF. CDR3 nucleotides: TGTGCCAGCAGCTTGTTTCAGCGGGGGGACTCCTACGAGCAGTACTTC.

The chain links TRBV19 to TRBJ2-2, with unresolved D. The CDR3 sequence is 13 residues long. Deletions cut 4 bases from V and 7 bases from J, with 10 bases between. The germline CDR1 and CDR2 sequences are LNHDA and SQIVND (reference sequence). CDR3 amino acids: CASSKWQNGELFF. The CDR3 DNA reads TGTGCCAGTAGTAAATGGCAAAACGGGGAGCTGTTTTTT.

The CDR3 protein is CSARGRGGYTF. The CDR3 region has the DNA TGCAGTGCTAGGGGCAGGGGTGGCTACACCTTC. The V call is TRBV20-1, the J call TRBJ1-2; D is possibly TRBD1 (6 bases). Germline CDR1 and CDR2: DFQATT and SNEGSKA (reference sequence). This CDR3 contains 11 residues. V lost 3 bases to trimming and J lost 7 bases, with 9 bases between them.

This clonotype has a count of ten or more. The chain recombines TRBV29-1 with TRBJ2-1; the match to TRBD1 covers 10 bases. CDR3 length equals 14 residues. Looked up from germline, CDR1 is SQVTM and CDR2 is ANQGSEA. The V segment lost 2 bases and the J segment 3 bases; nucleotides outside the gene matches: 1. The DNA of the CDR3 is TGCAGCGTTGAAAGGGACAGGGGCTACAATGAGCAGTTCTTC. It encodes CSVERDRGYNEQFF.